This TCR beta chain was obtained from a study of Tregs in tolerant kidney transplant recipients. Study-level background: The nonmyeloablative bone marrow transplants came from related graft donors, with transient mixed chimerism.

Produced via immunoSEQ multiplex PCR; TCRdb's table is partial and in-frame only. The repertoire holds roughly 66,000 clones, roughly 90% seen once, with roughly 9.8% in the top ten. This CDR3 has 14 residues. The germline CDR1 and CDR2 sequences are GTSNPN and SVGIG (reference sequence). Trimming took 4 bases from V and 0 from J, leaving 10 bases between them. Unstimulated regulatory T cells (CD4+CD25+CD127-), CD4+CD25- non-regulatory cells, CD4 and CD8 cells were FACS-sorted from thawed PBMCs. The material sequenced was CD8+ T cells from blood, taken before the transplant. This sequence was found in a human donor who received a combined kidney and bone marrow transplant. The chain is built from TRBV30 and TRBJ1-3; perhaps TRBD1 as D (6 bases). CDR3: CAWTTGGSGNTIYF. For the CDR3, the DNA is TGTGCCTGGACGACAGGCGGCTCTGGAAACACCATATATTTT.